These T cell receptor beta chains were read from a single sample in a study of T cell repertoires in cytomegalovirus infection. No antigen has been assigned to these receptors. Each CDR3 protein gets one entry after TCRdb re-called the reads with MiXCR. The sample shows 700,000 to 950,000 distinct CDR3 sequences, less than 35% of them seen only once. The sequencing here drew on cultured CD8+ T cells from PBMCs, taken from culture after CMV antigen stimulation. These receptors were taken from a human donor in good health (CMV status not recorded). Some clones in this sample may be carry-over from other donors' samples. Each CDR3 is given with its conserved first and last residue. A D gene is named only where the DNA matches it firmly. Clone size is given for some rows only: seen once, a few or many times, or a class if the clone is expanded.

v_call: TRBV27
j_call: TRBJ1-2
clone_size: -
d_call: -
cdr3_aa: CASSLRSPNNYGYTF
cdr3_nt: TGTGCCAGCAGCCTGAGGAGCCCCAATAACTATGGCTACACCTTC

v_call: TRBV6-1
j_call: TRBJ1-3
clone_size: few
d_call: -
cdr3_aa: CASSLARELRPGNTIYF
cdr3_nt: TGTGCCAGCAGCCTAGCGAGGGAACTAAGGCCGGGAAACACCATATATTTT

v_call: TRBV29-1
j_call: TRBJ2-2
clone_size: few
d_call: -
cdr3_aa: CSVQGEAGGELFF
cdr3_nt: TGCAGCGTCCAGGGGGAGGCTGGCGGGGAGCTGTTTTTT

v_call: TRBV10-3
j_call: TRBJ2-3
clone_size: few
d_call: TRBD1
cdr3_aa: CAISPFGQDSTDTQYF
cdr3_nt: TGTGCCATCAGTCCCTTTGGACAGGATAGCACAGATACGCAGTATTTT

v_call: TRBV7-8
j_call: TRBJ2-7
clone_size: many
d_call: -
cdr3_aa: CASTSTGKTKYEQYF
cdr3_nt: TGTGCCAGCACCTCTACAGGAAAAACCAAGTACGAGCAGTACTTC

v_call: TRBV7-6
j_call: TRBJ2-1
clone_size: many
d_call: -
cdr3_aa: CASSPGLGSYNEQFF
cdr3_nt: TGTGCCAGCAGCCCCGGTTTGGGCAGCTACAATGAGCAGTTCTTC

v_call: TRBV7-2
j_call: TRBJ2-7
clone_size: few
d_call: -
cdr3_aa: CASSLDLGDEQYF
cdr3_nt: TGTGCCAGCAGCTTAGATCTGGGGGACGAGCAGTACTTC

v_call: TRBV14
j_call: TRBJ1-5
clone_size: -
d_call: -
cdr3_aa: CASSQDLGQSNQPQHF
cdr3_nt: TGTGCCAGCAGCCAAGATCTAGGACAGAGCAATCAGCCCCAGCATTTT

v_call: TRBV7-9
j_call: TRBJ2-1
clone_size: few
d_call: TRBD1
cdr3_aa: CASSLTRTGTSYEQFF
cdr3_nt: TGTGCCAGCAGCCTTACTCGGACAGGGACGAGCTATGAGCAGTTCTTC

v_call: TRBV11-1
j_call: TRBJ1-3
clone_size: -
d_call: -
cdr3_aa: CASSWGRTTGNTIYF
cdr3_nt: TGTGCCAGCAGCTGGGGAAGGACAACTGGAAACACCATATATTTT

v_call: TRBV27
j_call: TRBJ2-1
clone_size: few
d_call: TRBD1
cdr3_aa: CASGDRVGSYNEQFF
cdr3_nt: TGTGCCAGCGGTGACAGGGTCGGCTCCTACAATGAGCAGTTCTTC

v_call: TRBV24-1
j_call: TRBJ2-1
clone_size: -
d_call: -
cdr3_aa: CATSGGIVTYNEQFF
cdr3_nt: TGTGCCACCAGTGGAGGGATAGTGACTTACAATGAGCAGTTCTTC